One sample yielded the 7 T cell receptor beta chains listed below, sequenced in a study of cytomegalovirus exposure and HLA in healthy donors. The PCR ran on 60 Vbeta and 13 Jbeta primers. Generated by immunoSEQ multiplex PCR, the TCRdb table keeps only in-frame clones and is missing some. The sample has about 150,000 clones; 75% to 80% are singletons. Sequences were obtained from PBMCs. Receptors were obtained from a male donor in good health and CMV-seronegative.

Note on this clone: At one boundary the junction diverges from the germline segment, which might be a read error. This chain uses TRBV7-9 with TRBJ2-1; 8 bases line up with TRBD2. The CDR3 contains 12 residues. CDR1 SEHNR and CDR2 FQNEAQ come from the germline V gene (reference sequence). DNA for the CDR3: TGTTCCAGCGGGGGAGGCTACAATGAGCAGTTCTTC. Amino acid sequence: CSSGGGYNEQFF.

The CDR3 nucleotides are TGTGCCAGCAGCCCGGGACTAGCGGGAGCCCCCTACGAGCAGTACTTC. It codes for CASSPGLAGAPYEQYF. V gene TRBV7-2 combines with J gene TRBJ2-7; 14 bases map to TRBD2. Trimming cost V 5 bases and J 2 bases; bases outside gene matches: 5. Germline V CDR1 and CDR2: SGHTA, FQGNSA. This CDR3 is 16 amino acids long. Combining the CDR3 with reference TRBV7-2 and TRBJ2-7 gives the whole variable domain GAGVSQSPSNKVTEKGKDVELRCDPISGHTALYWYRQSLGQGLEFLIYFQGNSAPDKSGLPSDRFSAERTGGSVSTLTIQRTQQEDSAVYLCASSPGLAGAPYEQYFGPGTRLTVT.

The CDR3 DNA reads as TGTGCCAGCAGCTTGGGACAGGGGGCCTACGAGCAGTACTTC. Encoded protein: CASSLGQGAYEQYF. V is TRBV7-7 and J is TRBJ2-7, with 11 bases that match TRBD1. Losses at the gene ends were 3 bases for V and 2 bases for J; bases not matched to a gene: 0. The CDR3 runs to 14 residues. Germline CDR1 reads SSHAT; CDR2 reads FNYEAQ (reference sequence). Together with reference TRBV7-7 and TRBJ2-7, the CDR3 gives the full variable domain: GAGVSQSPRYKVTKRGQDVTLRCDPISSHATLYWYQQALGQGPEFLTYFNYEAQPDKSGLPSDRFSAERPEGSISTLTIQRTEQRDSAMYRCASSLGQGAYEQYFGPGTRLTVT.

The chain recombines TRBV6-5 with TRBJ2-7; the match to TRBD1 covers 7 bases. This CDR3 comprises 16 residues. Trimming at V came to 0 bases and at J to 6 bases, leaving 11 bases not matched to a gene. The germline CDR1 and CDR2 sequences are MNHEY and SVGAGI. CDR3 amino acids: CASSYSTGFPSGEQYF. CDR3 DNA sequence: TGTGCCAGCAGTTACTCGACAGGGTTCCCGTCGGGCGAGCAGTACTTC.

J is TRBJ2-3 and V is TRBV5-4; the match to TRBD2 covers 14 bases. Germline V gene lookup returns CDR1 SGHNT and CDR2 YYREEE (reference sequence). The CDR3 loop spans 15 amino acids. The V and J ends lost 4 bases and 6 bases, in that order; junction bases with no gene match: 4. CDR3 loop: CASSGTSGSWDTQYF. For the CDR3, the DNA is TGTGCCAGCAGCGGGACTAGCGGGAGTTGGGATACGCAGTATTTT.

This chain links TRBV29-1 with TRBJ2-5; TRBD1 agrees at 7 bases. Germline trimming cut 2 bases from V and 5 bases from J; bases unmatched to any gene: 14. CDR1 is SQVTM, CDR2 ANQGSEA, per germline. This CDR3 has 16 amino acids. CDR3 sequence (DNA): TGCAGCGTTGAATGTAGGGACAGAGAATCGAACGAGACCCAGTACTTC. Translation gives CSVECRDRESNETQYF. The whole variable domain, filled in from reference TRBV29-1 and TRBJ2-5, reads SAVISQKPSRDICQRGTSLTIQCQVDSQVTMMFWYRQQPGQSLTLIATANQGSEATYESGFVIDKFPISRPNLTFSTLTVSNMSPEDSSIYLCSVECRDRESNETQYFGPGTRLLVL.

This chain links TRBV7-2 with TRBJ2-2; TRBD2 aligns across 11 bases. Germline V gene data show CDR1 as SGHTA and CDR2 as FQGNSA. The V gene end was trimmed by 5 bases and the J gene end by 8 bases; junction bases not matched to a gene: 10. The CDR3 extends over 16 amino acids. The CDR3 nucleotides are TGTGCCAGCAGCGCCCGATTAGCGGGGGGGGCGGGGGAGCTGTTTTTT. Translating it yields CASSARLAGGAGELFF.